The 3 T cell receptor beta chains presented below share a single source sample, sequenced in a study of T cells in Graves' hyperthyroidism and ophthalmopathy. Regions amplified from RNA transcripts were the TCR beta CDR3 regions. An initial round of RT-PCR targeting the TCR CDR3 relied on the HTBI primer set. One entry per CDR3 protein results from TCRdb running MiXCR on the multiplex PCR reads. The sample contains a few hundred thousand distinct CDR3 sequences, 17% of which appear only once. Sequencing was performed on blood. These TCRs come from a woman aged 18-29 years with Graves' ophthalmopathy.

The J gene is TRBJ2-1, the V gene TRBV7-6; D possibly matches TRBD1 or TRBD2 (5 bases each). V shed 1 base and J shed 6 bases, with 16 bases lying between them. From germline, CDR1 is SGHVS and CDR2 FNYEAQ. The CDR3 loop spans 16 amino acids. CDR3 residues: CASSLDRDVGSNEQFF. CDR3 sequence (DNA): TGTGCCAGCAGCTTAGACCGGGACGTAGGGTCCAATGAGCAGTTCTTC.

CDR3 sequence: CASSPWTSGGDEQFF. Here the CDR3 DNA reads TGTGCCAGCAGCCCCTGGACTAGCGGGGGGGATGAGCAGTTCTTC. The chain is built from TRBV5-5 and TRBJ2-1; 15 bases are shared with TRBD2. With V trimmed by 4 bases and J by 8 bases, 4 bases remained unmatched. The CDR3 loop spans 15 amino acids. In germline, CDR1 is SGHKS, CDR2 YYEKEE (reference sequence).

Worth noting for this clonotype: A read error may explain this, as a much larger clone is one base away. The chain carries TRBV30 and TRBJ2-1; 12 bases line up with TRBD2. Trimming removed 2 bases from V and 9 bases from J; junction bases left unmatched: 8. The CDR3 runs to 15 residues. Per the germline V gene, CDR1 is GTSNPN and CDR2 is SVGIG (reference sequence). The CDR3 coding sequence is TGTGCCTGGAGTATCCGACTAGCGGGAGACAGTGAGCAGTTCTTC. Protein product: CAWSIRLAGDSEQFF. The complete variable domain, with remaining parts taken from reference TRBV30 and TRBJ2-1, reads SQTIHQWPATLVQPVGSPLSLECTVEGTSNPNLYWYRQAAGRGLQLLFYSVGIGQISSEVPQNLSASRPQDRQFILSSKKLLLSDSGFYLCAWSIRLAGDSEQFFGPGTRLTVL.